The 14 T cell receptor beta chains below all came from one sample that was sequenced in a study of radiotherapy plus CTLA-4 blockade in lung cancer. The data were produced by immunoSEQ multiplex PCR, yet TCRdb's version contains in-frame clones alone and is incomplete. This table holds approximately 94,000 clones, about four fifths found once. The input for sequencing was peripheral blood, taken from a patient treated with radiotherapy plus ipilimumab. Receptors originate from a human donor with non-small cell lung cancer that progressed on radiotherapy plus ipilimumab.

The chain has TRBV6-6 and TRBJ2-7; D possibly corresponds to TRBD2 (7 bases). Per germline, CDR1 MNHNY and CDR2 SVGAGI (reference sequence). The CDR3 is 12 residues long. Deletions cut 7 bases from V and 7 bases from J, with 14 bases between. The CDR3 loop is CASKAGAGEQYV. The CDR3 region has the DNA TGTGCCAGCAAGGCGGGGGCGGGAGAGCAGTACGTC.

In this sample, this clone turned up a few times. The V and J genes are TRBV9 and TRBJ2-7; 11 nucleotides align to TRBD2. CDR1 SGDLS and CDR2 YYNGEE come from the germline V gene. CDR3 size: 14 residues. V lost 3 bases, J lost 6 bases, and 5 bases stayed unmatched. The CDR3 region has the DNA TGTGCCAGCAGCGGAACTAGCGGGAGTAGCGAGCAGTACTTC. It codes for CASSGTSGSSEQYF.

CDR3 region: CASSFRRGYTF. As DNA, the CDR3 is TGTGCCAGCAGTTTTCGACGGGGCTACACCTTC. The chain is built from TRBV28 and TRBJ1-2, with D hard to call. This CDR3 is 11 amino acids long. The V and J ends lost 3 bases and 8 bases respectively, with 7 bases between them. CDR1 and CDR2 from the germline V gene are MDHEN and SYDVKM.

This chain uses TRBV10-1 with TRBJ2-1; D is uncertain. Germline V CDR1 and CDR2: WNHNN, SYGVQD (reference sequence). Trimming took off 8 bases at V and 3 bases at J, with 14 bases between the two ends. CDR3 length equals 14 residues. The DNA for the CDR3 is TGCGCCAGCCCAAACCATACTGACTACAATGAGCAGTTCTTC. It codes for CASPNHTDYNEQFF.

J is TRBJ2-1 and V is TRBV11-3; D gene ambiguous. CDR3 length equals 12 residues. Germline lookup yields CDR1 SGHNT and CDR2 YENEEA. Trimming removed 5 bases from V and 7 bases from J, with 9 bases in between. CDR3 loop: CASSGRRNEQFF. The CDR3 coding sequence is TGTGCCAGCAGCGGCAGGCGAAATGAGCAGTTCTTC.

The genes are TRBV7-9 and TRBJ2-1, with a possible D match to TRBD2 (5 bases). Germline-derived CDR1 and CDR2 are SEHNR and FQNEAQ (reference sequence). The length of the CDR3 is 17 residues. V was cut by 5 bases and J by 0 bases, with 17 bases left in between. The CDR3 is CASSPQLAPSSYNEQFF. The CDR3 coding sequence is TGTGCCAGCAGCCCCCAGTTAGCGCCTAGCTCCTACAATGAGCAGTTCTTC.

The CDR3 is CSVGRGQGLVSEAFF. The CDR3 DNA reads as TGCAGCGTTGGGCGGGGGCAGGGTTTAGTGTCTGAAGCTTTCTTT. The chain employs TRBV29-1 and TRBJ1-1, with D possibly TRBD1 on 6 matching bases. Germline CDR1 is SQVTM and CDR2 is ANQGSEA. With 4 bases removed from V and 6 bases from J, the gap between germline ends came to 21 bases. CDR3 size: 15 residues. The entire variable domain, with the rest obtained from reference TRBV29-1 and TRBJ1-1, is as follows: SAVISQKPSRDICQRGTSLTIQCQVDSQVTMMFWYRQQPGQSLTLIATANQGSEATYESGFVIDKFPISRPNLTFSTLTVSNMSPEDSSIYLCSVGRGQGLVSEAFFGQGTRLTVV.

Of note for this clone: Additional DNA sequences in this sample encode the identical CDR3. V and J are TRBV11-2 and TRBJ2-2; D call uncertain. In germline, CDR1 is SGHAT, CDR2 FQNNGV. This CDR3 is 12 amino acids long. V was trimmed by 3 bases and J by 3 bases, leaving 2 bases between them. Here the CDR3 DNA reads TGTGCCAGCAGCTTGGACACCGGGGAGCTGTTTTTT. It yields the protein CASSLDTGELFF.

Comment on this clone: A read error may produce the germline difference seen at one junction end. V gene TRBV28 combines with J gene TRBJ2-7; 7 nucleotides agree with TRBD2. The CDR3 is 13 residues long. The germline gives CDR1 MDHEN, CDR2 SYDVKM. This CDR3 is CAGSLPGGSGRYF. The CDR3 DNA reads as TGTGCCGGCAGTTTACCGGGAGGAAGCGGACGGTACTTC.

J is TRBJ2-1 and V is TRBV29-1; tentatively, D is TRBD2 (7 bases). The CDR3 extends over 16 amino acids. Germline CDR1 is SQVTM and CDR2 is ANQGSEA. V was cut by 1 base and J by 0 bases, with 13 bases left in between. In nucleotides, the CDR3 is TGCAGCGTTGAAGGGGGGGGGCTAAGCTCCTACAATGAGCAGTTCTTC. It encodes CSVEGGGLSSYNEQFF.

The chain carries TRBV18 and TRBJ2-7; 10 bases match TRBD2. Germline V gene lookup returns CDR1 KGHSH and CDR2 LQKENI. The J segment lost 4 bases and the V segment lost 6 bases, leaving 6 bases of the junction unmatched. The CDR3 has 14 residues. CDR3 protein: CASSPRTSGYEQYV. The CDR3 nucleotides are TGTGCCAGCTCTCCTCGGACTAGCGGATACGAGCAGTACGTC.

The V and J genes are TRBV29-1 and TRBJ2-1; D tentatively fits TRBD1 or TRBD2 (6 bases each). The CDR3 has 13 residues. Germline CDR1 and CDR2: SQVTM and ANQGSEA. The CDR3 loop is CWVGGSSYNEQFF. The CDR3 coding sequence is TGCTGGGTAGGGGGGAGCTCCTACAATGAGCAGTTCTTC.

This clone was seen only once. The genes are TRBV7-2 and TRBJ2-7; D ambiguous. V lost 1 base and J 3 bases, leaving 7 bases between the germline ends. The CDR3 runs 13 residues. Germline V gene sequence: CDR1 SGHTA, CDR2 FQGNSA. CDR3 bases: TGTGCCAGCAGCTTAGTCCGCGGCTACGAGCAGTACTTC. Its translation: CASSLVRGYEQYF.

The chain has TRBV29-1 and TRBJ2-3, with D possibly matching TRBD1 (7 bases). Looked up from germline, CDR1 is SQVTM and CDR2 is ANQGSEA. The CDR3 contains 13 residues. V was trimmed by 4 bases and J by 5 bases, leaving 13 bases between them. CDR3: CSVARGRGDTQYF. The CDR3, as DNA: TGCAGCGTTGCAAGGGGGCGGGGAGATACGCAGTATTTT.